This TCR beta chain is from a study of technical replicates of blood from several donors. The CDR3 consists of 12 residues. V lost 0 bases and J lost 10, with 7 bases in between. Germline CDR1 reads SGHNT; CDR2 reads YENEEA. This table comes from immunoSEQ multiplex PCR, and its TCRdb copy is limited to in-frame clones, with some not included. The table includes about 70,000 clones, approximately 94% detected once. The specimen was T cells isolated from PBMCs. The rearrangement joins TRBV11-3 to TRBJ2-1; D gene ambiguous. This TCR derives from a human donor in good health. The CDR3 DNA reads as TGTGCCAGCAGCTTAGAAATAGAGGAGCAGTTCTTC. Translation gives CASSLEIEEQFF.